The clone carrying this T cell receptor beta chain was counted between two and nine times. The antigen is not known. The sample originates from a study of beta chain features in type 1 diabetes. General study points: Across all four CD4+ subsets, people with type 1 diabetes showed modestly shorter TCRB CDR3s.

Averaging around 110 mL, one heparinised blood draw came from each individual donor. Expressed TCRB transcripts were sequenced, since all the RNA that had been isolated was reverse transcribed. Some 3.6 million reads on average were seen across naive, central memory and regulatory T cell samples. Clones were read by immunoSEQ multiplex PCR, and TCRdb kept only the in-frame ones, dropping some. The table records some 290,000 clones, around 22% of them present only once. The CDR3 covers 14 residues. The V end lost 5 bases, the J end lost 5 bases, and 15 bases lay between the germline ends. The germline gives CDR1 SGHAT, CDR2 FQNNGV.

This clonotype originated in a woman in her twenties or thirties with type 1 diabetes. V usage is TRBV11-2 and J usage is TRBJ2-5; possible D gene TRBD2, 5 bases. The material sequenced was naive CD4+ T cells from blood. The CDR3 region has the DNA TGTGCCAGCAGCACCGGACTGGCTGGTGAGACCCAGTACTTC. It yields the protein CASSTGLAGETQYF.